The 7 T cell receptor beta chains given below trace back to one sample, sequenced in a study of radiation and T cells in renal cell carcinoma. The repertoire was sequenced with immunoSEQ multiplex PCR; TCRdb's copy has only in-frame clones and lacks some. The sample has more than 95,000 clones, roughly four fifths seen once; the top ten hold 5.8%. Time point in this sample: blood 2 weeks post-SBRT. Regarding treatment: 15 Gy SBRT to primary tumor, nephrectomy 4 weeks later. The specimen comprised blood, sampled from a patient whose treatment included radiotherapy and nephrectomy. These receptors were obtained from a man aged 50 or older with renal cell carcinoma.

This chain uses TRBV18 with TRBJ2-3; perhaps TRBD2 as D (5 bases). Trimming pared 2 bases from V and 2 bases from J, leaving 14 bases between. The CDR3 extends over 16 amino acids. The germline V gene encodes CDR1 KGHSH and CDR2 LQKENI. The CDR3 region is CASSPSRDWDTDTQYF. CDR3 in DNA: TGTGCCAGCTCACCATCGAGGGATTGGGACACAGATACGCAGTATTTT.

The chain employs TRBV11-1 and TRBJ2-5; TRBD2 matches 9 bases. The CDR3 spans 16 residues. Germline V lookup: CDR1 SGHAT, CDR2 FQDESV (reference sequence). With 1 base clipped from V and 0 bases from J, the junction kept 3 bases outside the gene matches. The CDR3 bases are TGTGCCAGCAGCTTAGGCAGCGGGGGGAACCAAGAGACCCAGTACTTC. Amino acid sequence: CASSLGSGGNQETQYF.

The chain is built from TRBV2 and TRBJ2-7, with D hard to call. Germline V lookup: CDR1 SNHLY, CDR2 FYNNEI. The CDR3 covers 12 residues. V was pared by 5 bases and J by 5 bases, with 10 bases between. CDR3 nucleotides: TGTGCCAGCAGTCAGGTCCCCGACGAGCAGTACTTC. Amino acid sequence: CASSQVPDEQYF.

CDR3 region: CASSLVGEITSTDTQYF. CDR3 DNA: TGCGCCAGCAGCTTGGTAGGGGAGATAACTAGCACAGATACGCAGTATTTT. This chain uses TRBV5-1 with TRBJ2-3; the D call may be TRBD1 or TRBD2 (5 bases each). The length of the CDR3 is 17 residues. V lost 0 bases to trimming and J lost 0 bases, with 14 bases between them. Germline assignment: CDR1 SGHRS and CDR2 YFSETQ. The whole variable domain, filled in from reference TRBV5-1 and TRBJ2-3, reads KAGVTQTPRYLIKTRGQQVTLSCSPISGHRSVSWYQQTPGQGLQFLFEYFSETQRNKGNFPGRFSGRQFSNSRSEMNVSTLELGDSALYLCASSLVGEITSTDTQYFGPGTRLTVL.

This chain links TRBV15 with TRBJ1-5; 7 nucleotides align to TRBD1. This CDR3 region has 14 residues. Germline assignment: CDR1 LNHNV and CDR2 YYDKDF (reference sequence). The J segment lost 4 bases and the V segment lost 4 bases, leaving 4 bases of the junction unmatched. In DNA, the CDR3 is TGTGCCACCAGCAAAGACAGGGCAAATCAGCCCCAGCATTTT. It is translated as CATSKDRANQPQHF.

This chain connects TRBV5-1 to TRBJ2-5; D may be TRBD2 (5 bases). CDR1 and CDR2 (germline): SGHRS, YFSETQ. This CDR3 contains 14 residues. V was shortened by 4 bases and J by 10 bases, with 20 bases between the two germline ends. This chain's CDR3 is CASSDGNEDGIQYF. DNA of the CDR3: TGCGCCAGCAGCGACGGGAACGAGGATGGGATCCAGTACTTC.

The chain couples TRBV4-1 to TRBJ1-2, with D maybe TRBD1 (5 bases). V lost 0 bases to trimming and J lost 5 bases, with 7 bases between them. Per the germline V gene, CDR1 is MGHRA and CDR2 is YSYEKL. This CDR3 has 13 amino acids. Here the CDR3 reads CASSQDRGYGYTF. CDR3 DNA: TGCGCCAGCAGCCAAGATCGGGGGTATGGCTACACCTTC.